These 17 T cell receptor beta chains were sequenced from one sample in a study of CD8 T cells in ankylosing spondylitis. TCRdb reanalysed the 5' RACE reads using MiXCR and keeps one entry per CDR3 protein. The sample contains 150,000 or so distinct CDR3 sequences, about a third of which appear only once. The sample comprised synovial fluid, either unsorted or a sorted T cell fraction (not recorded which). The receptors originated from a male donor with ankylosing spondylitis.

The V gene is TRBV4-1, the J gene TRBJ1-5; D might be TRBD1 (5 bases). Trimming removed 1 base from V and 6 bases from J, with 16 bases in between. The CDR3 length is 16 residues. Germline CDR1 MGHRA, CDR2 YSYEKL. This chain's CDR3 is CASSQGSTVAGQPQHF. The CDR3 DNA reads as TGCGCCAGCAGCCAAGGGTCGACAGTAGCGGGTCAGCCCCAGCATTTT.

This clonotype came up a few times. The chain recombines TRBV3-1 with TRBJ2-5, with D possibly TRBD2 on 6 matching bases. Germline assignment: CDR1 LGHDT and CDR2 YNNKEL (reference sequence). The CDR3 consists of 16 residues. V was pared by 3 bases and J by 5 bases, with 19 bases between. This CDR3 reads CASSHSGLANGETQYF. The CDR3, as DNA: TGTGCCAGCAGCCATTCGGGGCTAGCGAATGGGGAGACCCAGTACTTC.

The gene calls are TRBV30 and TRBJ2-3; 9 positions agree with TRBD1. The V and J ends lost 1 base and 3 bases, in that order; junction bases with no gene match: 5. Germline CDR1 is GTSNPN and CDR2 is SVGIG (reference sequence). This CDR3 is built from 15 residues. This CDR3 reads CAWSAGQGNTDTQYF. CDR3 bases: TGTGCCTGGAGTGCGGGACAGGGAAATACAGATACGCAGTATTTT.

This clonotype was seen a handful of times. This sequence joins TRBV4-3 and TRBJ2-3, with 14 positions matching TRBD2. The CDR3 consists of 19 residues. Germline-derived CDR1 and CDR2 are LGHNA and YSLEER. The V segment lost 0 bases and the J segment 2 bases; nucleotides outside the gene matches: 7. CDR3 sequence reads: CASSQDSGLAGGYTDTQYF. CDR3 nucleotide sequence: TGCGCCAGCAGCCAAGATTCCGGACTAGCGGGAGGTTACACAGATACGCAGTATTTT.

The chain links TRBV20-1 to TRBJ1-1; 10 positions match TRBD1. Germline V gene sequence: CDR1 DFQATT, CDR2 SNEGSKA (reference sequence). The CDR3 spans 13 residues. Unmatched junction bases numbered 7, after V lost 6 bases and J lost 6 bases. Here the CDR3 DNA reads TGCAGTGCACCGGGACAGGGGCGCGCTGAAGCTTTCTTT. Translation gives CSAPGQGRAEAFF.

This chain joins TRBV20-1 and TRBJ1-1; D is uncertain. Germline CDR1 reads DFQATT; CDR2 reads SNEGSKA (reference sequence). The CDR3 totals 14 residues. Trimming shortened V by 6 bases and J by 2 bases, and 16 bases separated the two germline ends. This chain's CDR3 is CSAFNWGANTEAFF. As DNA, the CDR3 is TGCAGTGCCTTTAACTGGGGTGCCAACACTGAAGCTTTCTTT.

The rearrangement links TRBV20-1 to TRBJ1-1; no firm D call. Germline V gives CDR1 DFQATT, CDR2 SNEGSKA (reference sequence). The CDR3 totals 14 residues. V was cut by 3 bases and J by 0 bases, with 11 bases left in between. CDR3 sequence: CSASSHSMNTEAFF. In DNA, the CDR3 is TGCAGTGCTAGTTCCCATTCGATGAACACTGAAGCTTTCTTT.

V usage is TRBV28 and J usage is TRBJ2-5, with 9 bases aligning to TRBD2. There are 16 residues in the CDR3. In germline, CDR1 is MDHEN, CDR2 SYDVKM. Unmatched junction bases numbered 4, after V lost 2 bases and J lost 0 bases. The CDR3 here is CASSLAGGLYQETQYF. The CDR3 DNA reads as TGTGCCAGCAGTTTAGCGGGGGGGCTGTACCAAGAGACCCAGTACTTC.

The gene calls are TRBV4-1 and TRBJ1-4; D may be TRBD1 (5 bases). The V end lost 0 bases, the J end lost 2 bases, and 16 bases lay between the germline ends. Per the germline V gene, CDR1 is MGHRA and CDR2 is YSYEKL. The CDR3 extends over 18 amino acids. As DNA, the CDR3 is TGCGCCAGCAGCCAAGATCAGGGTAGGACGTCGACTAATGAAAAACTGTTTTTT. Translating it yields CASSQDQGRTSTNEKLFF.

The chain carries TRBV7-2 and TRBJ2-7; 8 bases match TRBD1. The CDR3 length is 14 residues. Germline CDR1 SGHTA, CDR2 FQGNSA. V gave up 3 bases and J gave up 6 bases; unmatched junction bases: 7. The CDR3 DNA sequence: TGTGCCAGCAGCTTGCGGCAGGGGGCGGGCGAGCAGTACTTC. Translated: CASSLRQGAGEQYF.

The table lists this clonotype with a few counts. V usage is TRBV3-1 and J usage is TRBJ1-5; TRBD1 matches at 12 bases. Germline V gene data show CDR1 as LGHDT and CDR2 as YNNKEL (reference sequence). Trimming at V came to 5 bases and at J to 6 bases, leaving 5 bases not matched to a gene. CDR3 length: 15 amino acids. CDR3 DNA sequence: TGTGCCAGCAGCTTGGGACAGGGGGCTTCTCAGCCCCAGCATTTT. This encodes CASSLGQGASQPQHF. Complete variable domain (other parts from reference TRBV3-1 and TRBJ1-5): DTAVSQTPKYLVTQMGNDKSIKCEQNLGHDTMYWYKQDSKKFLKIMFSYNNKELIINETVPNRFSPKSPDKAHLNLHINSLELGDSAVYFCASSLGQGASQPQHFGDGTRLSIL.

This clonotype came up many times. V usage is TRBV20-1 and J usage is TRBJ1-1, with D possibly being TRBD1 (5 bases). Germline CDR1 reads DFQATT; CDR2 reads SNEGSKA (reference sequence). The ends were cut back, 0 bases at V and 11 bases at J, with 10 bases in the middle. CDR3 length equals 11 residues. CDR3 sequence (DNA): TGCAGTGCTAGAGATCGGGCAGGGGCTTTCTTT. Amino acid sequence: CSARDRAGAFF.

This sequence joins TRBV7-8 and TRBJ2-1; 10 bases are shared with TRBD1. The CDR3 consists of 14 residues. Germline V lookup: CDR1 SGHVS, CDR2 FQNEAQ. The junction had 2 bases not matched to a gene; V was cut back by 6 bases and J by 3 bases. The CDR3 region is CASRDRGDYNEQFF. CDR3 coding DNA: TGTGCCAGCAGGGACAGGGGGGACTACAATGAGCAGTTCTTC.

The chain carries TRBV7-9 and TRBJ2-3; D not resolved. The germline CDR1 and CDR2 sequences are SEHNR and FQNEAQ (reference sequence). Trimming pared 2 bases from V and 8 bases from J, leaving 11 bases between. This CDR3 has 13 residues. This CDR3 reads CASSLMAPSTQYF. The CDR3 DNA reads TGTGCCAGCAGCTTAATGGCCCCTAGTACGCAGTATTTT.

This clonotype was observed a few times. This sequence joins TRBV12-3 or TRBV12-4 and TRBJ2-5, with TRBD2 identical over 7 bases. The CDR3 is made up of 13 amino acids. After removal of 5 bases from V and 1 base from J, the junction contained 1 base not matched to a gene. CDR3 sequence: CASSAGVQETQYF. The CDR3 coding sequence is TGTGCCAGCAGTGCGGGGGTCCAAGAGACCCAGTACTTC.

The chain is built from TRBV12-3 or TRBV12-4 and TRBJ2-3; D is perhaps TRBD1 or TRBD2 (6 bases each). This CDR3 is built from 13 residues. Deletions cut 11 bases from V and 6 bases from J, with 18 bases between. The CDR3 protein is CAVRGEAGDTQYF. Here the CDR3 DNA reads TGTGCCGTTAGGGGGGAGGCGGGGGATACGCAGTATTTT.

The chain recombines TRBV11-2 with TRBJ2-5; D ambiguous. The CDR3 totals 14 residues. V lost 1 base and J lost 5, with 11 bases in between. The germline V gene encodes CDR1 SGHAT and CDR2 FQNNGV. The DNA of the CDR3 is TGTGCCAGCAGCTTAGTGGGCGAGTGGGAGACCCAGTACTTC. Protein sequence: CASSLVGEWETQYF.